Here is one TCR beta chain with its context. The missing CDR3 end, 3 residues past where the read stops, is filled in from the germline J gene. The sample is drawn from a study of T cells in women clearing cervical HPV infection. There are 17 residues in the CDR3. The trim removed 1 base at V and 4 bases at J, leaving 9 bases unmatched. Germline lookup yields CDR1 SGHVS and CDR2 FQNEAQ. TCRdb keeps only in-frame clones here, not all; method: immunoSEQ multiplex PCR. Its table records more than 15,000 clones. This chain links TRBV7-8 with TRBJ1-1, with 10 bases identical to TRBD1. The sample was blood buffy coat. This sequence originates from a woman between 18 and 75 years old with a cervical HPV16 infection that either progressed to CIN3+ or cleared (not recorded which). CDR3 region: CASSLDGTGVYGTEAFF. CDR3 bases read: TGTGCCAGCAGCTTAGATGGGACAGGGGTATATGGCACTGAA.